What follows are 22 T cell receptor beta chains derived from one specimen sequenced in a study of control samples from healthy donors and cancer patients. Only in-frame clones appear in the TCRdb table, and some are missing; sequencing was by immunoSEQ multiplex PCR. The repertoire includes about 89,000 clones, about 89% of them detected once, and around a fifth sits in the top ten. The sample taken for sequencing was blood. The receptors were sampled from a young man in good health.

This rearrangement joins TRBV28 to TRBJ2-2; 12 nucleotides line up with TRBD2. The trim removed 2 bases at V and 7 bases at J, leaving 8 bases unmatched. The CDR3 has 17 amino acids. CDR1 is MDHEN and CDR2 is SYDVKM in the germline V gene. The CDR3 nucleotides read TGTGCCAGCAGTTTAGGACTAGCGGGGACCCTGGGCGGGGAGCTGTTTTTT. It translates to CASSLGLAGTLGGELFF. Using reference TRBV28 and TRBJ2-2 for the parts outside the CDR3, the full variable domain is DVKVTQSSRYLVKRTGEKVFLECVQDMDHENMFWYRQDPGLGLRLIYFSYDVKMKEKGDIPEGYSVSREKKERFSLILESASTNQTSMYLCASSLGLAGTLGGELFFGEGSRLTVL.

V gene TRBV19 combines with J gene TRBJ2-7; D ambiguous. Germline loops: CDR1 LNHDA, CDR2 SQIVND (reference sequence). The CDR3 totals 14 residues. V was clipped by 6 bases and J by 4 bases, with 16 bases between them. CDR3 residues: CASSRARELYEQYF. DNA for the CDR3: TGTGCCAGTAGCCGGGCCCGAGAATTGTACGAGCAGTACTTC.

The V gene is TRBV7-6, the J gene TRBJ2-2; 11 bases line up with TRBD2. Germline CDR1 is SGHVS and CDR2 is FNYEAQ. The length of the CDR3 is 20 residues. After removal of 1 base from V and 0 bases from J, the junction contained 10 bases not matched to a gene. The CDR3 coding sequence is TGTGCCAGCAGCTTAGATCGGGCTAGCGGGGGGCAAACGAACACCGGGGAGCTGTTTTTT. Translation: CASSLDRASGGQTNTGELFF.

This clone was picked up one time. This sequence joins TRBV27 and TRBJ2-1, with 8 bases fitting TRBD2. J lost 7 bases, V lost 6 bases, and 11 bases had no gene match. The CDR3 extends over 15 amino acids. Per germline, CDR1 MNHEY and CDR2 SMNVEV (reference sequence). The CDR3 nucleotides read TGTGCCAGCAGCCGTCCCGGGACTAGGAGAAATGAGCAGTTCTTC. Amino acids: CASSRPGTRRNEQFF.

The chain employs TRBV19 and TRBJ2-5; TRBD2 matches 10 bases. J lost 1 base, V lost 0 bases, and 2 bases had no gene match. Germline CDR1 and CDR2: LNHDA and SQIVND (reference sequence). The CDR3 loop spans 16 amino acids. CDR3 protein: CASSIDGLAVQETQYF. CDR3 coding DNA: TGTGCCAGTAGTATAGACGGACTAGCGGTCCAAGAGACCCAGTACTTC.

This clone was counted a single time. The CDR3 DNA follows: TGTGCCAGCAGCTCCTCGGGACAGTTCTCTGGGGCCAACGTCCTGACTTTC. Its protein is CASSSSGQFSGANVLTF. The genes are TRBV7-3 and TRBJ2-6; the match to TRBD1 covers 7 bases. V was pared by 4 bases and J by 0 bases, with 6 bases of the junction left unmatched. CDR1 is SGHTA, CDR2 FQGTGA, per germline. CDR3 length equals 17 residues. The full variable domain, with the rest looked up from reference TRBV7-3 and TRBJ2-6, is GAGVSQTPSNKVTEKGKYVELRCDPISGHTALYWYRQSLGQGPEFLIYFQGTGAADDSGLPNDRFFAVRPEGSVSTLKIQRTERGDSAVYLCASSSSGQFSGANVLTFGAGSRLTVL.

CDR3 in amino acids: CASALNQAFF. In DNA, the CDR3 is TGTGCCTCAGCCCTCAACCAAGCTTTCTTT. This chain connects TRBV30 to TRBJ1-1, with unresolved D. Trimming left V 7 bases short and J 9 bases short, with 12 bases between. CDR1 GTSNPN and CDR2 SVGIG come from the germline V gene (reference sequence). This CDR3 contains 10 residues.

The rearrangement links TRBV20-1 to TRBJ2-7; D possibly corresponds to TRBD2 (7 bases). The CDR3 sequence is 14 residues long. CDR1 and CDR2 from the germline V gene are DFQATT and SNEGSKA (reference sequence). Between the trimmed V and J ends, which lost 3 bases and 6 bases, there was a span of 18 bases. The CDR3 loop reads CSASYWGAGAEQYV. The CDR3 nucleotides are TGCAGTGCTAGTTACTGGGGGGCGGGGGCCGAGCAGTACGTC.

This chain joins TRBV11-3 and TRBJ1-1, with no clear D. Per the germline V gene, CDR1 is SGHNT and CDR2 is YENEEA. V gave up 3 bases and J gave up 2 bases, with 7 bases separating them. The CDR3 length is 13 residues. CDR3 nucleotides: TGTGCCAGCAGCTTGACACCTAACACTGAAGCTTTCTTT. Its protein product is CASSLTPNTEAFF.

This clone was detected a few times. The CDR3 sequence is CAWRAGTGDGETQYF. In nucleotides, the CDR3 is TGTGCCTGGAGGGCCGGGACAGGGGACGGAGAGACCCAGTACTTC. The chain links TRBV30 to TRBJ2-5; 10 bases agree with TRBD1. The trim removed 3 bases at V and 4 bases at J, leaving 8 bases unmatched. Germline V lookup: CDR1 GTSNPN, CDR2 SVGIG (reference sequence). The CDR3 length is 15 residues. The full variable domain, completed using reference TRBV30 and TRBJ2-5, is SQTIHQWPATLVQPVGSPLSLECTVEGTSNPNLYWYRQAAGRGLQLLFYSVGIGQISSEVPQNLSASRPQDRQFILSSKKLLLSDSGFYLCAWRAGTGDGETQYFGPGTRLLVL.

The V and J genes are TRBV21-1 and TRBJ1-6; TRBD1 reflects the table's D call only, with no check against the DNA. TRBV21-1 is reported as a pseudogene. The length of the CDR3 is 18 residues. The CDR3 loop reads CASIRPTGTGLYNSPLHF. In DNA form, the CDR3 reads TGTGCCAGCATCCGCCCCACCGGGACAGGGCTCTATAATTCACCCCTCCACTTT.

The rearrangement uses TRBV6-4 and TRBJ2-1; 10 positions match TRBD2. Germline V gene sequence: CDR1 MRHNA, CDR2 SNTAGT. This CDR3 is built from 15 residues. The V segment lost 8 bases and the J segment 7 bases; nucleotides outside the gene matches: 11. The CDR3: CASADLSGGANEQFF. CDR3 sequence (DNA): TGTGCCAGCGCCGATCTAAGCGGGGGGGCGAATGAGCAGTTCTTC.

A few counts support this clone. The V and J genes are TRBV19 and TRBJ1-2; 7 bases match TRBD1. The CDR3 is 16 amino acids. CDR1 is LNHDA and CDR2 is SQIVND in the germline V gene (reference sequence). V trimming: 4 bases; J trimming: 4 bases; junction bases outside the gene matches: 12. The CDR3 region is CASSRTGQSPAYGYTF. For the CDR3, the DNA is TGTGCCAGTAGTAGAACGGGACAGTCTCCTGCCTATGGCTACACCTTC.

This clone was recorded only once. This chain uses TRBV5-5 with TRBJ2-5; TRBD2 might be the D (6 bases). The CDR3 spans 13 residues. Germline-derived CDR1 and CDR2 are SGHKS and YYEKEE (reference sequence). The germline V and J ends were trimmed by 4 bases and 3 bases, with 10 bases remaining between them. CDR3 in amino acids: CASSLPGEETQYF. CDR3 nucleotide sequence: TGTGCCAGCAGCCTCCCGGGGGAAGAGACCCAGTACTTC.

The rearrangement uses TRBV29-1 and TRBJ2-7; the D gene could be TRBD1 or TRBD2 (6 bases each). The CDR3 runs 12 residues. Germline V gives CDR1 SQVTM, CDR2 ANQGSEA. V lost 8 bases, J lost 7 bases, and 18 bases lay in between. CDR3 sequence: CSCSLGGGEQYF. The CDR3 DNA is TGCAGCTGCAGTTTGGGGGGCGGAGAGCAGTACTTC.

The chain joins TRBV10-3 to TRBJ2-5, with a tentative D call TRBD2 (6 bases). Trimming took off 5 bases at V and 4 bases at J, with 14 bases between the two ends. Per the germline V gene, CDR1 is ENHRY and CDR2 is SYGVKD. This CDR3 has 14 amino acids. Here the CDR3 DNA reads TGTGCCATCAGTTCCCAGGGAGCGGGAGAGACCCAGTACTTC. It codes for CAISSQGAGETQYF.

This CDR3 reads CATRNTAASNYGYTF. The CDR3 bases are TGTGCCACCCGAAACACAGCGGCCTCTAACTATGGCTACACCTTC. This chain connects TRBV19 to TRBJ1-2; no clear D. The CDR3 contains 15 residues. In germline, CDR1 is LNHDA, CDR2 SQIVND (reference sequence). Between the trimmed V and J ends, which lost 10 bases and 0 bases, there was a span of 18 bases.

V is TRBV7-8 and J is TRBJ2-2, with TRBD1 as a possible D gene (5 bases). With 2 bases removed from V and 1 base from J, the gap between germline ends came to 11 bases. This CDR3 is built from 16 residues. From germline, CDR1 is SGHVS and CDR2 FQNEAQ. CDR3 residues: CASSLMAGMNTGELFF. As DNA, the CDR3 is TGTGCCAGCAGCTTAATGGCAGGGATGAACACCGGGGAGCTGTTTTTT.

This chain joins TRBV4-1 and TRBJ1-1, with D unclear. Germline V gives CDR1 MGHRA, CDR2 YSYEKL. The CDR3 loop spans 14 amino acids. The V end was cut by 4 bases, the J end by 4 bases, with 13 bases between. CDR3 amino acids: CASSLGGSRTEAFF. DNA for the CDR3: TGCGCCAGCAGCCTTGGAGGGAGTCGCACTGAAGCTTTCTTT.

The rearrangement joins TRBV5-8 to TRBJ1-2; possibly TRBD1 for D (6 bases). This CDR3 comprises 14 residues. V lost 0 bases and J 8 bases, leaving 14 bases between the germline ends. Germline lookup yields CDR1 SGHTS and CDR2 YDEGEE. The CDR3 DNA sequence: TGTGCCAGCAGCTTGGACGGCAGGGGTTTGGGCTACACCTTC. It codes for CASSLDGRGLGYTF.

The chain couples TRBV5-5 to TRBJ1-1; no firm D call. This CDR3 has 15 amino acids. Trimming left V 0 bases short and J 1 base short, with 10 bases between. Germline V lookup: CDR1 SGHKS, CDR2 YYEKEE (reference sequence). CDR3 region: CASSLVLYQNTEAFF. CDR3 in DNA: TGTGCCAGCAGCTTGGTCCTTTACCAGAACACTGAAGCTTTCTTT.

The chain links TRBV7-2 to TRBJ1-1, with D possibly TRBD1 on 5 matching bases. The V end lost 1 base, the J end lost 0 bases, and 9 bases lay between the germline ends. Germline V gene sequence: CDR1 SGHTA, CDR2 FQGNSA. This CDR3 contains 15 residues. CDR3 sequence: CASSLGGTLNTEAFF. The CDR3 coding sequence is TGTGCCAGCAGCTTAGGTGGGACCTTGAACACTGAAGCTTTCTTT.